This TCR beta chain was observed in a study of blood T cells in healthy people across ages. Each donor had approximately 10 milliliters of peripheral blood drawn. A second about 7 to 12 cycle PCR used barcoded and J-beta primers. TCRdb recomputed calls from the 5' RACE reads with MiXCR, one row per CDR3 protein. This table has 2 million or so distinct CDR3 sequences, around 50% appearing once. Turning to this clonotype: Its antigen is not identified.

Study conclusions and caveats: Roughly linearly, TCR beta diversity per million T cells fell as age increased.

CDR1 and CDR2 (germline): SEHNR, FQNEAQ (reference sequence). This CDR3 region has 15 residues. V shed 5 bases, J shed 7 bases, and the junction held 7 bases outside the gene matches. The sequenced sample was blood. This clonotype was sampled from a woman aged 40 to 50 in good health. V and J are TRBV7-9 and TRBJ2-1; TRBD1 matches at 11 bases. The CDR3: CASSTGQGAWNEQFF. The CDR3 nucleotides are TGTGCCAGCAGCACAGGACAGGGGGCGTGGAATGAGCAGTTCTTC. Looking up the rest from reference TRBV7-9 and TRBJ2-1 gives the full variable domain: DTGVSQNPRHKITKRGQNVTFRCDPISEHNRLYWYRQTLGQGPEFLTYFQNEAQLEKSRLLSDRFSAERPKGSFSTLEIQRTEQGDSAMYLCASSTGQGAWNEQFFGPGTRLTVL.